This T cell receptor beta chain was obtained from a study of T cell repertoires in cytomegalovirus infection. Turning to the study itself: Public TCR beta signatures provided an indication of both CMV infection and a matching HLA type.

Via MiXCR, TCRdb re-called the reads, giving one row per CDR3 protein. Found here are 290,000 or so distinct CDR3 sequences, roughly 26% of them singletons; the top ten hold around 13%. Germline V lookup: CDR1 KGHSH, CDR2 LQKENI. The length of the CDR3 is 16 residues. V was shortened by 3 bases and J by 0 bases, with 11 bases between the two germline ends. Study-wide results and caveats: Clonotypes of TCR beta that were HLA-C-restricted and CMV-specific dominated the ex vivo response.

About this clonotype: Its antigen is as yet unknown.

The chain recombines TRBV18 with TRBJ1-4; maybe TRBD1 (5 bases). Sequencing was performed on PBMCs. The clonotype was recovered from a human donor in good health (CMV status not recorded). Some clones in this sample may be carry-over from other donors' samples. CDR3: CASSPGREATNEKLFF. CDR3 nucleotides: TGTGCCAGCTCACCGGGCAGGGAGGCAACTAATGAAAAACTGTTTTTT.